The entry below describes one T cell receptor (beta chain). The data belong to a study of Ad26.COV2.S vaccination and SARS-CoV-2 variants. V was pared by 4 bases and J by 0 bases, with 3 bases between. The germline V gene encodes CDR1 SGHTA and CDR2 FQGNSA. This CDR3 is built from 13 residues. Treatment reported: some 20 received Ad26.COV2.S at low or high dose, single or two shots; roughly five received placebo; per-sample allocation not given. The samples date from day 63 after the first vaccine or placebo injection. Method: immunoSEQ multiplex PCR; TCRdb's copy keeps in-frame clones and lacks some. The sample yields 300,000 to 450,000 clones, around 84% seen once.

This TCR was recovered from a person aged 18-60 years who received the Ad26.COV2.S COVID-19 vaccine or a placebo. This chain joins TRBV7-2 and TRBJ2-2; D is unresolved. The sequencing used peripheral blood, collected in a trial of Ad26.COV2.S vaccine versus placebo. The CDR3, as DNA: TGTGCCAGCAGCTCTACGAACACCGGGGAGCTGTTTTTT. It encodes CASSSTNTGELFF. The full variable domain, in which reference TRBV7-2 and TRBJ2-2 provide the parts outside the CDR3, is GAGVSQSPSNKVTEKGKDVELRCDPISGHTALYWYRQSLGQGLEFLIYFQGNSAPDKSGLPSDRFSAERTGGSVSTLTIQRTQQEDSAVYLCASSSTNTGELFFGEGSRLTVL.